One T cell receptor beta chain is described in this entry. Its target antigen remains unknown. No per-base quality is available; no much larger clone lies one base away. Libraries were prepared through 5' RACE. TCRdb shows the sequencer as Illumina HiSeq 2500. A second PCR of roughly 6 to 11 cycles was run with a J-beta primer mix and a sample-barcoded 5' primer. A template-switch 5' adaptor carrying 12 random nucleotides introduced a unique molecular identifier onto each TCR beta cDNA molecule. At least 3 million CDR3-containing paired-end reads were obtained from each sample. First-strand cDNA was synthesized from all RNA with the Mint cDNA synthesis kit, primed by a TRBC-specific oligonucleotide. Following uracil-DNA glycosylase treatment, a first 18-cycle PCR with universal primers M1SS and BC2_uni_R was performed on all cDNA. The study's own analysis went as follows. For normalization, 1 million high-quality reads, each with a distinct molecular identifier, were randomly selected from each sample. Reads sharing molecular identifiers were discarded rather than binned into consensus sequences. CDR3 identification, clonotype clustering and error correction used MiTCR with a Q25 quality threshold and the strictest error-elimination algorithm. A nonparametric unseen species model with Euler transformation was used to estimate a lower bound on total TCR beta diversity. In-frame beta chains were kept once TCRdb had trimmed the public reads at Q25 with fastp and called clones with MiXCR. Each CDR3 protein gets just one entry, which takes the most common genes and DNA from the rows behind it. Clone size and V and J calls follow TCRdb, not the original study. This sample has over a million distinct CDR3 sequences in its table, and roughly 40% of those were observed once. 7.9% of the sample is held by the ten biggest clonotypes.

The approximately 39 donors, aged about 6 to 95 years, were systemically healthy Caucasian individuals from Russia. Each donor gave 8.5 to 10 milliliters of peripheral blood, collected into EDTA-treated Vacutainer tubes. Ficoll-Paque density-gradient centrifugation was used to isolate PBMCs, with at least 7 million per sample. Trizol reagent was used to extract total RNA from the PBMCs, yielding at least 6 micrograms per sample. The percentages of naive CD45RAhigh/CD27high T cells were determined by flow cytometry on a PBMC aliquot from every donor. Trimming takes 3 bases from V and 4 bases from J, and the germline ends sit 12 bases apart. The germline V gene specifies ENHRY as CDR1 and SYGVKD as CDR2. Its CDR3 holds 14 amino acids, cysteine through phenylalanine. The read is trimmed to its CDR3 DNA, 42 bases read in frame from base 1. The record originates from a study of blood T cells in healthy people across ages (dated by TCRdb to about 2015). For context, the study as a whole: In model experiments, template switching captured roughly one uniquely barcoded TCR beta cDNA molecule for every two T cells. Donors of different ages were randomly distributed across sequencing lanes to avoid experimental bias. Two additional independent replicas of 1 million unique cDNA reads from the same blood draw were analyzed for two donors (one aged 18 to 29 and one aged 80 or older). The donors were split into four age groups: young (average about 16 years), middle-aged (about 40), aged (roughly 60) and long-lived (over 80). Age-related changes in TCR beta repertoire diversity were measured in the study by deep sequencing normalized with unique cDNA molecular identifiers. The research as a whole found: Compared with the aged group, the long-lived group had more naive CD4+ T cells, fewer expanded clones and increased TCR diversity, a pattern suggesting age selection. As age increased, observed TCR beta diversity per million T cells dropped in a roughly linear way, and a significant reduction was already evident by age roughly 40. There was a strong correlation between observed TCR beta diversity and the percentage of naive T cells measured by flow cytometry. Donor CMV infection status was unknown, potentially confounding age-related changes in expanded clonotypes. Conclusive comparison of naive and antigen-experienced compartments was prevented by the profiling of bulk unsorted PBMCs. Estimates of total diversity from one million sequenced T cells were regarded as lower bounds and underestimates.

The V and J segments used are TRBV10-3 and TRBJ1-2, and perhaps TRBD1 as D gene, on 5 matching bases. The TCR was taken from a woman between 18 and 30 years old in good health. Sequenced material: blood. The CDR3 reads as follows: CAISDTGTPYGYTF. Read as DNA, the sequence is TGTGCCATCAGTGATACCGGGACCCCCTATGGCTACACCTTC.